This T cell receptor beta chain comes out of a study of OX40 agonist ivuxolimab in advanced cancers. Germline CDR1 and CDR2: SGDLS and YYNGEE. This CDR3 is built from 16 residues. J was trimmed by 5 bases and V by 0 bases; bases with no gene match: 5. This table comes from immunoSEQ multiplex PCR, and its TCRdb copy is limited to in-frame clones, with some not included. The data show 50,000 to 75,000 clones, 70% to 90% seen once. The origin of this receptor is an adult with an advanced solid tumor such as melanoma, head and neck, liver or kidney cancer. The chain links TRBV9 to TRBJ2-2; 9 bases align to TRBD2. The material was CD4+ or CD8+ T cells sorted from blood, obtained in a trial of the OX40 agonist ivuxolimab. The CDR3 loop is CASSVDAGGFTGELFF. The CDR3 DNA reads TGTGCCAGCAGCGTAGACGCGGGGGGGTTTACCGGGGAGCTGTTTTTT.